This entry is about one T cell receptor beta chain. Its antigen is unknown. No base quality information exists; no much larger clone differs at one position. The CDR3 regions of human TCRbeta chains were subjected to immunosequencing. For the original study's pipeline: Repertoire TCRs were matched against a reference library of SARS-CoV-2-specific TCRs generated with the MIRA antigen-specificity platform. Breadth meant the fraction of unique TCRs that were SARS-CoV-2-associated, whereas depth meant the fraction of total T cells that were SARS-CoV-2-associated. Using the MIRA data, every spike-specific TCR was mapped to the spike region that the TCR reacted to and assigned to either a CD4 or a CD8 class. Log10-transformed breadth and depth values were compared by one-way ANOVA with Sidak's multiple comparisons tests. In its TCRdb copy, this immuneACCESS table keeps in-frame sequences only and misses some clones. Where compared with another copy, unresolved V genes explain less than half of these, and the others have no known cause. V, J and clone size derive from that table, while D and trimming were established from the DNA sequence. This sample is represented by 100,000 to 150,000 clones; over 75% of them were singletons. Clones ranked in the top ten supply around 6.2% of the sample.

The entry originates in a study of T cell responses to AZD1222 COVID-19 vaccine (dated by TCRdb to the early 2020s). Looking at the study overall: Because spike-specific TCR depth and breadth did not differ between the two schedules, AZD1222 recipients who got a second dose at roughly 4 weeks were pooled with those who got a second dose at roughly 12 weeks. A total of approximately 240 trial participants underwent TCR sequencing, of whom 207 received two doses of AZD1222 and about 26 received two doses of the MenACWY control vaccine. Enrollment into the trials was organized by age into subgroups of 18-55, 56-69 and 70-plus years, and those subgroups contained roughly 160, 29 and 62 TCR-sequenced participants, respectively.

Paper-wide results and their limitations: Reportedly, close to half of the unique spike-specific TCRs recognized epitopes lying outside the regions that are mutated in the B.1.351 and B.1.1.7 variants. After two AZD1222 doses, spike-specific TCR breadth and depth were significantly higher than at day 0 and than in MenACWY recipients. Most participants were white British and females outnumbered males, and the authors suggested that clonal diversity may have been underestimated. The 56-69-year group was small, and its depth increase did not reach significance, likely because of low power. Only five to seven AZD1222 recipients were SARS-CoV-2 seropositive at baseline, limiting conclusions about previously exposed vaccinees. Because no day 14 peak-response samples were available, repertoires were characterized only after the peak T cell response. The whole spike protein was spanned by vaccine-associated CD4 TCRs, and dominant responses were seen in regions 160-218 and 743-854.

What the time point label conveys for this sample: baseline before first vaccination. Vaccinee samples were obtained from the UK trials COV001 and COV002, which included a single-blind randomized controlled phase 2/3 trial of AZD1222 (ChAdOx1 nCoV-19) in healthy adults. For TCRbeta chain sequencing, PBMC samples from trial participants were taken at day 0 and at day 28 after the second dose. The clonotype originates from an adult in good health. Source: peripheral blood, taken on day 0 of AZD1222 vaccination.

The CDR3: CASSFVLSGANVLTF. The DNA reads TGTGCCAGTAGTTTTGTTCTCTCTGGGGCCAACGTCCTGACTTTC. The chain joins TRBV19 to TRBJ2-6, with no confident D gene call. Taken from cysteine to phenylalanine, the CDR3 has 15 residues. Left in the record is the CDR3 DNA by itself, 45 bases read in frame from the first base. The trim is 5 bases for V and 0 bases for J, with a gap of 8 bases between the germline ends. CDR1 and CDR2, looked up from the germline V gene (reference sequence), are LNHDA and SQIVND.